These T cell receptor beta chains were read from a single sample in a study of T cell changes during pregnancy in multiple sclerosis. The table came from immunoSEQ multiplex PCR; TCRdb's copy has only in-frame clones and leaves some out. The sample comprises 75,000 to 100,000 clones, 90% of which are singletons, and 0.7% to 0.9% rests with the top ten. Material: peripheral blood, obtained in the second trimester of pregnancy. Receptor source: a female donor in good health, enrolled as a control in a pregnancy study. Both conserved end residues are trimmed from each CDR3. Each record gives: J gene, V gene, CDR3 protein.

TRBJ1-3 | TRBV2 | ASSGRNSGAGNTIY
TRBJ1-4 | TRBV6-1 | ATSGDRDEKLF
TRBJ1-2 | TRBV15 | ATSAGKFGYGYT
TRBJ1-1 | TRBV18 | ASSPRGPGTEAF
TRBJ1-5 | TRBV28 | ASSLRSRPQH
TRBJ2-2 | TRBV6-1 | ASSANSAGLNTGELF
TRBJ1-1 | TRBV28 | ASSGPGTGNTEAF
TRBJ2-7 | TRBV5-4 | ASSLEGGAPDEQY
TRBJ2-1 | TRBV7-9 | ASSLAGGVYNEQF
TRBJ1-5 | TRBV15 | ATSGNRYQPQH
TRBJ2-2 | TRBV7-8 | ASSIQGPGELF
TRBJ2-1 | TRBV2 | ASSGLGRGSSYNEQF
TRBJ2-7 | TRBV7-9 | ASSPGQGIAYEQY
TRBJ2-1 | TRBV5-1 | ASSTKVPEGQFFRNEQF